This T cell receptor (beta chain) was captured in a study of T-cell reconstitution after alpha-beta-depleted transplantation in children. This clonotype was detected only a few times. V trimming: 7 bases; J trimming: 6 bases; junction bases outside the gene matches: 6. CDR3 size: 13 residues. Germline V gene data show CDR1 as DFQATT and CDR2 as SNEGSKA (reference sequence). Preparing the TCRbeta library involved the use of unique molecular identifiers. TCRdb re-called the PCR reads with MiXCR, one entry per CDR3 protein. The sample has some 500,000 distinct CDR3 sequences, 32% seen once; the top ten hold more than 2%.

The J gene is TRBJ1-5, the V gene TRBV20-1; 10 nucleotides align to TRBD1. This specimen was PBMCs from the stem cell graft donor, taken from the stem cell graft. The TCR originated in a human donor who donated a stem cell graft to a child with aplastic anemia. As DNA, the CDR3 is TGCAGTGGGGGGACAGGGGCGGGTCAGCCCCAGCATTTT. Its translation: CSGGTGAGQPQHF.